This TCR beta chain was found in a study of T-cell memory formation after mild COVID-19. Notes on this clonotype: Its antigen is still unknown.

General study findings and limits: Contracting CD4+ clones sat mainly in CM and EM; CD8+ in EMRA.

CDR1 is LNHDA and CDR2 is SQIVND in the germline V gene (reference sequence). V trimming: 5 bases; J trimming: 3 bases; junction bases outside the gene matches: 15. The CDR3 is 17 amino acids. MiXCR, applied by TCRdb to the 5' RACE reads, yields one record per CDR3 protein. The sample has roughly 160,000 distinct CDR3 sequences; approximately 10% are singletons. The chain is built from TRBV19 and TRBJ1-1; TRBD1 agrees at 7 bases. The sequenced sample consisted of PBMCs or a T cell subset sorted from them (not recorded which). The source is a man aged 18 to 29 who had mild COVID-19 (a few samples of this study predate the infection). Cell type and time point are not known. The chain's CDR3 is CASSPLRLTGRYTEAFF. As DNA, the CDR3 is TGTGCCAGTAGTCCCCTCCGCTTGACAGGGAGATACACTGAAGCTTTCTTT.